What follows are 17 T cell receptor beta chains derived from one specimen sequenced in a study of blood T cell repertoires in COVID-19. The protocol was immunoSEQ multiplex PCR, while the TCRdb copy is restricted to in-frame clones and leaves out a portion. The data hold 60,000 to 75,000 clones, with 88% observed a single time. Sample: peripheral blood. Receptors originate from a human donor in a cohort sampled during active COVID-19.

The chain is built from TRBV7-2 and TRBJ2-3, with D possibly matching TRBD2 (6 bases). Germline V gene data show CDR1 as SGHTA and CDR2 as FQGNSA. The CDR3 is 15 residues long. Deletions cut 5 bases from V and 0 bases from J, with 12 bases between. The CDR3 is CASSRRGTSTDTQYF. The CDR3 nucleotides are TGTGCCAGCAGCCGGCGGGGAACTAGCACAGATACGCAGTATTTT.

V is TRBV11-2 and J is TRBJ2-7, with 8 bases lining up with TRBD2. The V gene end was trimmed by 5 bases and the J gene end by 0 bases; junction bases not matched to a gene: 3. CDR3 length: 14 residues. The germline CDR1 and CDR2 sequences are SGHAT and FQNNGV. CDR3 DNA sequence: TGTGCCAGCAGCATTAGCGGGAACTCCTACGAGCAGTACTTC. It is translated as CASSISGNSYEQYF.

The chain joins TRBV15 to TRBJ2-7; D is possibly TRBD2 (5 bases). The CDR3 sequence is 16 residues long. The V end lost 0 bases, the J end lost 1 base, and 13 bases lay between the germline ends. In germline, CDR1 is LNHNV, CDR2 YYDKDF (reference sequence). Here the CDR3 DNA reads TGTGCCACCAGCAGAGATAGGGCGGGCGGGTCCTACGAGCAGTACTTC. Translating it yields CATSRDRAGGSYEQYF.

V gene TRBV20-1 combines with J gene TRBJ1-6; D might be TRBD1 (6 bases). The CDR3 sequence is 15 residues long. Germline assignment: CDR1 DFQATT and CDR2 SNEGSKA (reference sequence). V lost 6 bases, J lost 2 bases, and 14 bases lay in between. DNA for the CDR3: TGCAGTGCCAGTGAGAGGGACACCTATAATTCACCCCTCCACTTT. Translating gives CSASERDTYNSPLHF.

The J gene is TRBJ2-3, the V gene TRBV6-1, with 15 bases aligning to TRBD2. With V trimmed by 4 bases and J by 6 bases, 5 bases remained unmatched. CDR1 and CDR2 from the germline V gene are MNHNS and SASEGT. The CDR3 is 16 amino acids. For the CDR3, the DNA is TGTGCCAGCAGTGTTGGACTAGCGGGAGGGAGGGATACGCAGTATTTT. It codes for CASSVGLAGGRDTQYF.

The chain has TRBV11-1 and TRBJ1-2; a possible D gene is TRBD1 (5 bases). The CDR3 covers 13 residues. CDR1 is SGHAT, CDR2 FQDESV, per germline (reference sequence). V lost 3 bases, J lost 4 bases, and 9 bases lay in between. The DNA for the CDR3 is TGTGCCAGCAGCTTCAGTGACAGCTATGGCTACACCTTC. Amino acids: CASSFSDSYGYTF.

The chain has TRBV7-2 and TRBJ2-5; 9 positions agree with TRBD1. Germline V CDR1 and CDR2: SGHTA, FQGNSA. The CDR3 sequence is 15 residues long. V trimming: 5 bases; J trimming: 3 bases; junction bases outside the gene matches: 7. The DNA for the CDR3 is TGTGCCAGCAGCCCCCCGACAGGGGGGGAAGAGACCCAGTACTTC. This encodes CASSPPTGGEETQYF.

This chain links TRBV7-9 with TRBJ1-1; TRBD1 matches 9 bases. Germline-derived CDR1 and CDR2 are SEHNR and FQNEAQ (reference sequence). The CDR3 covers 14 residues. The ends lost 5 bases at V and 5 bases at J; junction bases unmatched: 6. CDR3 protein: CASSQTTGGTEAFF. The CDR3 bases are TGTGCCAGCAGCCAGACGACAGGGGGGACTGAAGCTTTCTTT.

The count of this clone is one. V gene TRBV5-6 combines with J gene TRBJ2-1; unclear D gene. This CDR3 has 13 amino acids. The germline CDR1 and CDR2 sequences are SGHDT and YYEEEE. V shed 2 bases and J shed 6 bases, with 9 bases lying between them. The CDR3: CASSFSSGNEQFF. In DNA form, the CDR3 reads TGTGCCAGCAGCTTTTCCTCCGGCAATGAGCAGTTCTTC.

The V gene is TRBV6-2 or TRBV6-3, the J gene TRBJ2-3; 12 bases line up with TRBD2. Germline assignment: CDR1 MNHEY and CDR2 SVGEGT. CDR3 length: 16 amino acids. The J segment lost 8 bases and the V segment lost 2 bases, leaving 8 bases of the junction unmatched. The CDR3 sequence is CASSYQTSGGSRTQYF. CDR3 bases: TGTGCCAGCAGTTACCAGACTAGCGGGGGTTCCCGTACGCAGTATTTT.

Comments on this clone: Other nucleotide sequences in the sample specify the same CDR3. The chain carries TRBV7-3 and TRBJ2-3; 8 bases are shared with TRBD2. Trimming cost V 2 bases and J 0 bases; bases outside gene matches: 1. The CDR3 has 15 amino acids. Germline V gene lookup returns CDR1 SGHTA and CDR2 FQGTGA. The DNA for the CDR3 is TGTGCCAGCAGCTTAGCGGGGGGAAGCACAGATACGCAGTATTTT. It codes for CASSLAGGSTDTQYF.

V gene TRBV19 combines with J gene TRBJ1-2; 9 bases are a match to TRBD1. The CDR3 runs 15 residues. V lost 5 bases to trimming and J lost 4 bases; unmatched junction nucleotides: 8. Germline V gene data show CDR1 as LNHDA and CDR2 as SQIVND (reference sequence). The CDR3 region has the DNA TGTGCCAGTAGTCGACGGACAGGGGATGCCTATGGCTACACCTTC. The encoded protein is CASSRRTGDAYGYTF.

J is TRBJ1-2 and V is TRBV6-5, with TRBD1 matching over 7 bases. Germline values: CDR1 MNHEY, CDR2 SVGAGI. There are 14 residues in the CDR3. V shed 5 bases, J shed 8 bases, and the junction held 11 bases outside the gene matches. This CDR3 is CASSTRQGWSGYTF. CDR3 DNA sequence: TGTGCCAGCAGTACCCGACAGGGCTGGTCAGGCTACACCTTC.

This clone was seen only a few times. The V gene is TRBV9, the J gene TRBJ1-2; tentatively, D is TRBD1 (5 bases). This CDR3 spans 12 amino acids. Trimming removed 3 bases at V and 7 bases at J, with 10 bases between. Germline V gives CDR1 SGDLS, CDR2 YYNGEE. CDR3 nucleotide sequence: TGTGCCAGCAGCGCCGGACACTCTGGCTACACCTTC. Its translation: CASSAGHSGYTF.

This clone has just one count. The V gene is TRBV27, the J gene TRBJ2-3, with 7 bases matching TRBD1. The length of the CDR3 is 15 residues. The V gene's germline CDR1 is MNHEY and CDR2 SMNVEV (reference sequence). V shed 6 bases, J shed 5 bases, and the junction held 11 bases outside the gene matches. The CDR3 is CASSWTGPSIDTQYF. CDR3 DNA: TGTGCCAGCAGCTGGACAGGCCCTTCGATAGATACGCAGTATTTT.

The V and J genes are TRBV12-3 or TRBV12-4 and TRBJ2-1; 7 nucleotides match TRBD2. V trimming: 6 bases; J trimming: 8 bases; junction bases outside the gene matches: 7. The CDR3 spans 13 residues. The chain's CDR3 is CASSITSADEQFF. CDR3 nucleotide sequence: TGTGCCAGCAGCATAACTAGCGCGGATGAGCAGTTCTTC.

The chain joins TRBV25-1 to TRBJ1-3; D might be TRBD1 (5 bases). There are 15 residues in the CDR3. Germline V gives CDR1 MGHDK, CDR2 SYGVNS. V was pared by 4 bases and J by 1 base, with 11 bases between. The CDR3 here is CASSGPGWSGNTIYF. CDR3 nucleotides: TGTGCCAGCAGTGGCCCAGGGTGGTCTGGAAACACCATATATTTT. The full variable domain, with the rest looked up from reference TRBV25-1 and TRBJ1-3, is EADIYQTPRYLVIGTGKKITLECSQTMGHDKMYWYQQDPGMELHLIHYSYGVNSTEKGDLSSESTVSRIRTEHFPLTLESARPSHTSQYLCASSGPGWSGNTIYFGEGSWLTVV.